This is a list of T cell receptor beta chains from one sample in a study of identifying expanded T cells in peripheral blood. Sequencing was performed with immunoSEQ multiplex PCR; in TCRdb, only in-frame clones are kept and a portion is missing. Among 70,000 to 100,000 clones, approximately 83% were seen once, and the ten largest hold roughly 5.5%. Sequencing input: blood. These TCRs come from a person aged 18-70 years in good health. Each CDR3 is given with its conserved first and last residue. A D gene is named only where the DNA matches it firmly. The size field is filled for only some rows; it gives once, few, many or a size class.

abundance,d_gene,j_gene,v_gene,CDR3nt,CDR3aa
NA,TRBD2,TRBJ2-1,TRBV11-2,TGTGCCAGCAGCTCCTCCGGGACTAGCGGGGGGGCCGGGCAGTTCTTC,CASSSSGTSGGAGQFF
few,TRBD1,TRBJ2-7,TRBV11-3,TGTGCCAGCAGCCAGGACAGGGGGCCCAGCTCCTACGAGCAGTACTTC,CASSQDRGPSSYEQYF
NA,NA,TRBJ1-4,TRBV5-1,TGCGCCAGTACGGCAGGGGATGGAGAAAAACTGTTTTTT,CASTAGDGEKLFF
NA,TRBD1,TRBJ1-2,TRBV2,TGTGCCAGCCGGATAATAGAGACAGGGAACTATGGCTACACCTTC,CASRIIETGNYGYTF
NA,NA,TRBJ1-6,TRBV25-1,TGTGCCAGCAGTGAATCTCCCTATTCACCCCTCCACTTT,CASSESPYSPLHF
NA,NA,TRBJ2-3,TRBV7-8,TGTGCCAGCAGCTTAGTAGGAGGGGGCACAGATACGCAGTATTTT,CASSLVGGGTDTQYF
NA,NA,TRBJ2-7,TRBV11-2,TGTGCCAGCAGCTACAACCTCGGGCTCTACGAGCAGTACTTC,CASSYNLGLYEQYF
NA,NA,TRBJ2-2,TRBV2,TGTGCCAGCAGACGGACAACCGGGGAGCTGTTTTTT,CASRRTTGELFF
NA,NA,TRBJ1-1,TRBV5-4,TGTGCCAGCAGCTGGGAACGAGAACTGAACACTGAAGCTTTCTTT,CASSWERELNTEAFF
NA,NA,TRBJ1-1,TRBV27,TGTGCCAGCAGTTCCCGTTGGACCAATACTGAAGCTTTCTTT,CASSSRWTNTEAFF
once,TRBD1,TRBJ2-3,TRBV11-2,TGTGCCAGCAGCCGCGGACAGGGAACAGATACGCAGTATTTT,CASSRGQGTDTQYF
NA,TRBD2,TRBJ2-2,TRBV7-8,TGTGCCAGCAGGGAACTAGCGGGGGCGAACACCGGGGAGCTGTTTTTT,CASRELAGANTGELFF
NA,NA,TRBJ2-5,TRBV5-1,TGCGCCAGCAGCTTGGTCCGGGGCCCCTACCAAGAGACCCAGTACTTC,CASSLVRGPYQETQYF
NA,TRBD2,TRBJ2-5,TRBV5-4,TGTGCCAGCACCTTTTCCGCGGGGGAGGGGGAGACCCAGTACTTC,CASTFSAGEGETQYF
NA,NA,TRBJ1-5,TRBV18,TGTGCCAGCTCAGTGAATAGCAATCAGCCCCAGCATTTT,CASSVNSNQPQHF